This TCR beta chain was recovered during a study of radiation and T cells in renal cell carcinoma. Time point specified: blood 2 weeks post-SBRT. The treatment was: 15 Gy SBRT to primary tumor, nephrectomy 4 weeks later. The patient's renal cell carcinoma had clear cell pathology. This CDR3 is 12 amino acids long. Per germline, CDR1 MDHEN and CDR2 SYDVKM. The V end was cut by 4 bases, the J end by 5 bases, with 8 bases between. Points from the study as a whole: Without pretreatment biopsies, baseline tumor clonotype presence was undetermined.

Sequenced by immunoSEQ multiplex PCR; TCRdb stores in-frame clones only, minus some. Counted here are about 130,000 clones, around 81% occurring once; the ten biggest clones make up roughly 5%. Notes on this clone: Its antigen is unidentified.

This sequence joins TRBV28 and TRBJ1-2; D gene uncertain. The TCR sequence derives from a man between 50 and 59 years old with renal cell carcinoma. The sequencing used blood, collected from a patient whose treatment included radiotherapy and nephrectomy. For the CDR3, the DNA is TGTGCCAGCAGTTCGGATAAGTATGGCTACACCTTC. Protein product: CASSSDKYGYTF.